The entry that follows covers one TCR beta chain sequence. Its specific antigen is unknown. Qualities for individual bases were not recorded, and no much larger clone is one base off. This sample stems from a study of T cell responses to AZD1222 COVID-19 vaccine (dated by TCRdb to the early 2020s). With respect to the entire study: A total of 230 or so trial participants underwent TCR sequencing, of whom around 200 received two doses of AZD1222 and around 26 received two doses of the MenACWY control vaccine. Trial participants were enrolled by age into 18-55, 56-69 and 70-plus year subgroups, with about 150, 28 and 57 TCR-sequenced participants respectively.

The CDR3, from cysteine to phenylalanine, totals 13 residues. The entry retains the CDR3 DNA only, 39 bases that are in frame from base 1. According to the germline V gene, CDR1 reads SGHTA and CDR2 reads FQGTGA. Trimming costs V 5 bases and J 10 bases, and their ends lie 16 bases apart. Study-wide conclusions, independent of this receptor: After two AZD1222 doses, both the breadth and the depth of spike-specific TCRs were significantly higher than at day 0 and than in MenACWY recipients. Conclusions about previously exposed vaccinees are limited because only 5 or 6 AZD1222 recipients were SARS-CoV-2 seropositive at baseline. Because no samples from the day 14 peak response were available, repertoires could be characterized only after the peak T cell response. Reportedly, almost half of the unique spike-specific TCRs recognized epitopes lying outside the regions that are mutated in the B.1.351 and B.1.1.7 variants. The whole spike protein was spanned by vaccine-associated CD4 TCRs, and dominant responses were seen in regions 160-218 and 743-854. The 56-69-year group was small, and its depth increase did not reach significance, likely because of low power. Participants were mostly white British, with more females than males. The authors suggested clonal diversity may have been underestimated.

The CDR3 regions of human TCRbeta chains were analyzed by immunosequencing. The original pipeline was this. TCRs in the repertoires were compared against a reference library of SARS-CoV-2-specific TCRs that had been generated with the MIRA antigen-specificity platform. Breadth was defined as the fraction of unique TCRs that were SARS-CoV-2-associated. Depth was defined as the fraction of total T cells that were SARS-CoV-2-associated. Using the MIRA data, every spike-specific TCR was mapped to the spike region that the TCR reacted to and assigned to either a CD4 or a CD8 class. Log10-transformed breadth and depth values were compared by one-way ANOVA with Sidak's multiple comparisons tests. TCRdb re-hosts the immuneACCESS table, in-frame sequences only. Its copies lack some clones; in the studies checked, an unresolved V gene accounts for under half of them, and the cause for the rest is not known. V and J calls and clone size are copied from that table; D and trimming were computed from the DNA. The sample profile shows roughly 100,000 clones; 86% of them were found once. Together, the top ten hold 3.3% of the sample.

The sample's time point label, decoded: about 28 days (+/-7) after the second vaccine dose. What this sample's treatment or condition label stands for: meningococcal conjugate vaccine given as trial control. The vaccinee samples were drawn from two UK trials, COV001 and COV002, one of which was a single-blind randomized controlled phase 2/3 trial testing AZD1222 (ChAdOx1 nCoV-19) in healthy adults. For TCRbeta chain sequencing, PBMC samples from trial participants were taken at day 0 and at day 28 after the second dose. Sequencing used peripheral blood, obtained 28 days after the second dose of the MenACWY control vaccine. This receptor was identified in an adult who received the MenACWY meningococcal vaccine as a control. This receptor chain uses TRBV7-3 and TRBJ2-3, with the D gene not confidently named. The CDR3 here reads CASSQASGSSQYF. The base sequence is TGTGCCAGCAGCCAAGCGTCCGGGTCCTCGCAGTATTTT.